Shown below are 3 T cell receptor beta chains from a single sample sequenced in a study of blood T cell repertoires in COVID-19. The table came from immunoSEQ multiplex PCR; TCRdb's copy has only in-frame clones and leaves some out. Here the sample spans 250,000 to 350,000 clones, 87% being singletons. The sequenced sample was peripheral blood. These receptors came from a woman in her forties or fifties who had recovered from COVID-19.

This clone is a singleton in its sample. The chain employs TRBV7-3 and TRBJ2-6; possibly TRBD1 for D (6 bases). Germline CDR1 reads SGHTA; CDR2 reads FQGTGA. This CDR3 contains 15 residues. Between the trimmed V and J ends, which lost 4 bases and 1 base, there was a span of 8 bases. The chain's CDR3 is CASSSRGSGANVLTF. CDR3 DNA sequence: TGTGCCAGCAGCTCTAGGGGGTCTGGGGCCAACGTCCTGACTTTC.

The chain has TRBV28 and TRBJ2-7; TRBD2 might be the D (5 bases). Germline V gives CDR1 MDHEN, CDR2 SYDVKM. The CDR3 has 14 amino acids. The V end lost 2 bases, the J end lost 2 bases, and 10 bases lay between the germline ends. The CDR3 coding sequence is TGTGCCAGCAGTTTAGGACTGACACCCTACGAGCAGTACTTC. This gives the protein CASSLGLTPYEQYF.

CDR3 protein: CASAPQSGGLYGYTF. DNA for the CDR3: TGTGCCAGCGCCCCACAGTCGGGGGGCCTCTATGGCTACACCTTC. The rearrangement links TRBV6-5 to TRBJ1-2; D is possibly TRBD1 (6 bases). From germline, CDR1 is MNHEY and CDR2 SVGAGI. This CDR3 is built from 15 residues. Trimming took 8 bases from V and 4 from J, leaving 20 bases between them.